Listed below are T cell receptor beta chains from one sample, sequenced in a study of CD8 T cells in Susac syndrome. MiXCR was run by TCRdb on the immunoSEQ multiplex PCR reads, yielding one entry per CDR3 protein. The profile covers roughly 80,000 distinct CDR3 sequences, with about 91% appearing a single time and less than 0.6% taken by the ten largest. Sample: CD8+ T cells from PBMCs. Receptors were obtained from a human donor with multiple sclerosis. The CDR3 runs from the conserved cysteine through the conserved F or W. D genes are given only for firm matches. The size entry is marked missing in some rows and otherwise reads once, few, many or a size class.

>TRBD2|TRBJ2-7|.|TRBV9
CASSVDLAGGSYEQYF
TGTGCCAGCAGCGTAGACTTAGCGGGAGGTAGCTACGAGCAGTACTTC
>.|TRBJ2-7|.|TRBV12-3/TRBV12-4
CASSPRDSAGEQYF
TGTGCCAGCAGTCCCAGGGACTCAGCGGGCGAGCAGTACTTC
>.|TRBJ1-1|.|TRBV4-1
CASSHRPGERDTEAFF
TGCGCCAGCAGCCACCGTCCGGGAGAAAGGGACACTGAAGCTTTCTTT
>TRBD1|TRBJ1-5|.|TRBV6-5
CASSNRDRNYSNQPQHF
TGTGCCAGCAGTAACCGGGACAGGAACTATAGCAATCAGCCCCAGCATTTT
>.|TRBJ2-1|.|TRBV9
CASSVGGSGPRGQFF
TGTGCCAGCAGCGTAGGGGGTTCAGGCCCCCGAGGGCAGTTCTTC
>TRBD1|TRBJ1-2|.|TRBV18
CASSPGQGFYGYTF
TGTGCCAGCTCCCCGGGACAGGGCTTCTATGGCTACACCTTC
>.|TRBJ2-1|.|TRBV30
CAWSGSASLNEQFF
TGTGCCTGGAGTGGAAGCGCGAGCTTGAATGAGCAGTTCTTC
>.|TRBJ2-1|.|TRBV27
CASRSLNEQFF
TGTGCCAGCAGATCACTCAATGAGCAGTTCTTC
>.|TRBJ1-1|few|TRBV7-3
CASSRTVNTEAFF
TGTGCCAGCAGCCGGACAGTTAACACTGAAGCTTTCTTT
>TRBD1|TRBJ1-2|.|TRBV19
CASSIFQGADGYTF
TGTGCCAGTAGTATTTTTCAGGGGGCCGATGGCTACACCTTC
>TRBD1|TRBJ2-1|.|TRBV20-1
CSARARVRGLGVPYNEQFF
TGCAGTGCTAGAGCCCGGGTCAGGGGGCTAGGCGTGCCCTACAATGAGCAGTTCTTC
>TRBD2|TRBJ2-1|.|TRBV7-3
CASSYLSGRQFNEQFF
TGTGCCAGCAGCTACCTTAGCGGGAGGCAGTTCAATGAGCAGTTCTTC
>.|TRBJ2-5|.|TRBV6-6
CASSYSVLETQYF
TGTGCCAGCAGTTACTCCGTGTTGGAGACCCAGTACTTC
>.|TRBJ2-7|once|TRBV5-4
CASSSGAPGRESYEQYF
TGTGCCAGCAGCTCAGGGGCTCCGGGACGGGAGTCCTACGAGCAGTACTTC
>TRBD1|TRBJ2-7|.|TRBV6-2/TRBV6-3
CASSYSDRPPYEQYF
TGTGCCAGCAGTTATTCGGACAGGCCACCCTACGAGCAGTACTTC
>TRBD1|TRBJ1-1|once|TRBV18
CASSPPGTGFRANEAFF
TGTGCCAGCTCACCTCCCGGGACAGGTTTTCGGGCAAATGAAGCTTTCTTT
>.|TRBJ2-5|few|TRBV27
CASSSGETQYF
TGTGCCAGCAGTTCCGGGGAGACCCAGTACTTC
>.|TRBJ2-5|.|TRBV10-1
CASSDGAYQETQYF
TGCGCCAGCAGTGATGGCGCGTACCAAGAGACCCAGTACTTC
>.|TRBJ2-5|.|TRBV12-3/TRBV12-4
CASSLIYEYQETQYF
TGTGCCAGCAGTTTAATTTATGAGTACCAAGAGACCCAGTACTTC
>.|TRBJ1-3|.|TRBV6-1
CASTPTRQGKLETPYIF
.
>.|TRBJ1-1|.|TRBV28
CASRFDPFTEAFF
TGTGCCAGCAGATTCGACCCCTTTACTGAAGCTTTCTTT
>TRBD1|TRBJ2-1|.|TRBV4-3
CASSQEMRTGGTHNEQFF
TGCGCCAGCAGCCAAGAGATGCGTACAGGGGGCACCCACAATGAGCAGTTCTTC
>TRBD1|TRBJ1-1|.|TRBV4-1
CASSHGDRNTEAFF
TGCGCCAGCAGCCATGGGGACAGGAACACTGAAGCTTTCTTT
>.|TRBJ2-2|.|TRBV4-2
CASSPGVAGELFF
TGTGCCAGCAGCCCAGGAGTGGCCGGGGAGCTGTTTTTT
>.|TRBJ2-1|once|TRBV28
CASSLMRLDPRGEQFF
TGTGCCAGCAGTTTGATGAGACTCGACCCTAGAGGTGAGCAGTTCTTC
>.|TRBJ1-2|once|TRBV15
CATSRESASGYGYTF
TGTGCCACCAGCAGAGAGTCCGCCAGCGGCTATGGCTACACCTTC
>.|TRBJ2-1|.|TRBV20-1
CSAKKQDHYNEQFF
TGCAGTGCTAAAAAACAGGACCACTACAATGAGCAGTTCTTC
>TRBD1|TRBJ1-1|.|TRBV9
CASSGQGASEAFF
TGTGCCAGCAGCGGACAGGGGGCTAGTGAAGCTTTCTTT
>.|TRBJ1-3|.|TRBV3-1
CASEVGTSGNTIYF
TGTGCCAGCGAGGTGGGGACCTCTGGAAACACCATATATTTT
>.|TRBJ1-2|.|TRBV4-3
CASSQDSHGYTF
TGCGCCAGCAGCCAAGATAGCCACGGCTACACCTTC
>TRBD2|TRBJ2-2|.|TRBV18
CASSPGVAGVTGELFF
TGTGCCAGCTCACCAGGGGTAGCGGGAGTCACCGGGGAGCTGTTTTTT
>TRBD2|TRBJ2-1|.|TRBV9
CASSPTGLTDNEQFF
TGTGCCAGCAGCCCAACGGGACTAACCGACAATGAGCAGTTCTTC
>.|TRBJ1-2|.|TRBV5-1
CASSWGDISYGYTF
TGCGCCAGCAGCTGGGGGGACATCAGCTATGGCTACACCTTC
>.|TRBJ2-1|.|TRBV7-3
CASSLQGNPYNEQFF
TGTGCCAGCAGCTTACAGGGGAACCCCTACAATGAGCAGTTCTTC
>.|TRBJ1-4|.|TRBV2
CASSEARGGTNEKLFF
TGTGCCAGCAGTGAAGCGCGAGGGGGAACTAATGAAAAACTGTTTTTT
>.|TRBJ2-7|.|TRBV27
CASSPQLGALNEQYF
TGTGCCAGCAGTCCACAATTAGGGGCGTTGAACGAGCAGTACTTC
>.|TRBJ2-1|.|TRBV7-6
CASSPFMTNEQFF
TGTGCCAGCAGCCCCTTTATGACCAATGAGCAGTTCTTC
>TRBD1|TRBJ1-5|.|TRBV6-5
CASSSEQGSNQPQHF
TGTGCCAGCAGTTCCGAACAGGGGAGCAATCAGCCCCAGCATTTT
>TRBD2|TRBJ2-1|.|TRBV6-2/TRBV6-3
CASRIAGADEQFF
TGTGCCAGCAGAATAGCGGGAGCCGATGAGCAGTTCTTC
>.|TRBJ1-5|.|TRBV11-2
CASSSGQSLGQPQHF
TGTGCCAGCAGCTCAGGACAGTCCCTGGGACAGCCCCAGCATTTT
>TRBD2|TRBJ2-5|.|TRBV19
CASRKVTSSQETQYF
TGTGCCAGTCGAAAAGTGACTAGCAGCCAAGAGACCCAGTACTTC
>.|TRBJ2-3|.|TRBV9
CASSVYGGLTTDTQYF
TGTGCCAGCAGCGTATACGGGGGGCTCACCACAGATACGCAGTATTTT
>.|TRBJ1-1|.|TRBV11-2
CASSLALDTPSVPEAFF
TGTGCCAGCAGCTTAGCTTTGGACACCCCCTCGGTACCTGAAGCTTTCTTT
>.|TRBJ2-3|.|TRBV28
CASSSRASDTQYF
TGTGCCAGCAGCTCCCGAGCCTCAGATACGCAGTATTTT
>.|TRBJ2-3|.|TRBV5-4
CASSFAASGTDTQYF
TGTGCCAGCAGCTTTGCAGCCTCGGGAACTGATACGCAGTATTTT
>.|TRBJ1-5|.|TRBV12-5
CASGFGVNQPQHF
TGTGCTAGTGGTTTCGGAGTCAATCAGCCCCAGCATTTT
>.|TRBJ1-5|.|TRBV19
CASSSGTGHQPQHF
TGTGCCAGTAGTTCGGGTACAGGCCATCAGCCCCAGCATTTT
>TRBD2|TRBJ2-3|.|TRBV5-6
CASSISGGTDTQYF
TGTGCCAGCAGCATTAGCGGGGGCACAGATACGCAGTATTTT
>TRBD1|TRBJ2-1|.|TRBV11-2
CASSAWTGGSYNEQFF
TGTGCCAGCAGCGCCTGGACAGGGGGGTCCTACAATGAGCAGTTCTTC
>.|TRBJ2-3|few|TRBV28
CASSPFTDTQYF
TGTGCCAGCAGTCCATTCACAGATACGCAGTATTTT
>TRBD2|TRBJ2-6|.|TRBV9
CASRGLAGAGANVLTF
TGTGCCAGCAGGGGACTAGCGGGAGCTGGGGCCAACGTCCTGACTTTC
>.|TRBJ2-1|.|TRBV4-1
CASSQDQIAAYNEQFF
TGCGCCAGCAGCCAAGACCAAATCGCGGCGTACAATGAGCAGTTCTTC
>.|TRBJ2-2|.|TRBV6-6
CASSLSAPGELFF
TGTGCCAGCAGTCTTAGCGCGCCCGGGGAGCTGTTTTTT
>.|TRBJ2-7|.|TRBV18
CASSSKGLSYEQYF
TGTGCCAGCTCATCAAAGGGGTTATCCTACGAGCAGTACTTC
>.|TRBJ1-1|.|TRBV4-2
CASSQTMNTEAFF
TGTGCCAGCAGCCAAACTATGAACACTGAAGCTTTCTTT
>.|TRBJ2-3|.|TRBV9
CASSDFSVTSSTDTQYF
TGTGCCAGCAGCGATTTCTCGGTAACTTCTAGCACAGATACGCAGTATTTT
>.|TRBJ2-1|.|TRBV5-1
CASSLGRSSYNEQFF
TGCGCCAGCAGCTTGGGACGGAGCTCCTACAATGAGCAGTTCTTC